The next 30 T cell receptor beta chains were all read from a single sample in a study of shared clonotypes between healthy human individuals. Profiled with immunoSEQ multiplex PCR; TCRdb holds only in-frame clones, not every one. The repertoire consists of approximately 1,000,000 clones, with 77% occurring once and the leading ten covering almost 0.9%. The sequenced sample was memory CD4+ T cells from PBMCs. The subset was: CD45RA-negative fraction. Receptors were obtained from a young man in good health. Some clones in this sample may be carry-over from other donors' samples.

This clone was seen a handful of times. The chain has TRBV25-1 and TRBJ1-2; 7 positions match TRBD1. There are 11 residues in the CDR3. V was pared by 7 bases and J by 8 bases, with 4 bases of the junction left unmatched. Germline V CDR1 and CDR2: MGHDK, SYGVNS. DNA for the CDR3: TGTGCCAGCAAACAGGGGAGAGGCTACACCTTC. Its protein is CASKQGRGYTF.

The chain links TRBV7-2 to TRBJ1-4, with D possibly being TRBD1 (6 bases). This CDR3 is 15 amino acids long. V lost 1 base to trimming and J lost 10 bases, with 16 bases between them. Germline CDR1 SGHTA, CDR2 FQGNSA. CDR3 nucleotide sequence: TGTGCCAGCAGCTTAGTTGCTCTACAGGGCGGAAAACTGTTTTTT. The encoded protein is CASSLVALQGGKLFF.

This clone occurred once. The chain combines TRBV5-4 with TRBJ2-3; D might be TRBD2 (5 bases). The CDR3 consists of 14 residues. V was pared by 0 bases and J by 6 bases, with 11 bases between. The germline V gene has CDR1 SGHNT and CDR2 YYREEE (reference sequence). CDR3 coding DNA: TGTGCCAGCAGCTTGGGACGGGATGCCGATACGCAGTATTTT. This encodes CASSLGRDADTQYF.

The chain couples TRBV2 to TRBJ1-1; D call uncertain. The CDR3 is 11 amino acids. The V end lost 3 bases, the J end lost 11 bases, and 10 bases lay between the germline ends. Germline V gene sequence: CDR1 SNHLY, CDR2 FYNNEI. CDR3 in amino acids: CASSDGAPAFF. CDR3 DNA: TGTGCCAGCAGTGATGGTGCGCCGGCTTTCTTT.

The genes are TRBV27 and TRBJ2-5; tentative D call: TRBD1 (7 bases). Deletions cut 3 bases from V and 10 bases from J, with 18 bases between. The CDR3 contains 14 residues. Germline V gene lookup returns CDR1 MNHEY and CDR2 SMNVEV (reference sequence). The CDR3 region has the DNA TGTGCCAGCAGTTTTAGAGGGGGCAAGGGGGGCCAGTACTTC. Translated, it gives CASSFRGGKGGQYF.

The chain recombines TRBV7-7 with TRBJ2-1, with TRBD2 identical over 13 bases. In germline, CDR1 is SSHAT, CDR2 FNYEAQ (reference sequence). The CDR3 has 15 amino acids. Germline trimming cut 4 bases from V and 8 bases from J; bases unmatched to any gene: 5. CDR3 loop: CASSYGLAGVDEQFF. The CDR3 nucleotides read TGTGCCAGCAGCTACGGACTAGCGGGAGTTGATGAGCAGTTCTTC.

With respect to this clone: One end of the junction is discordant with germline, which a read error may explain. The chain couples TRBV6-5 to TRBJ2-2; D tentatively reads TRBD1 or TRBD2 (5 bases each). The CDR3 is 16 amino acids. From germline, CDR1 is MNHEY and CDR2 SVGAGI. CDR3: CASSYSGAGNTGKLFF. DNA for the CDR3: TGTGCCAGCAGTTACTCAGGTGCAGGGAACACCGGGAAGCTGTTTTTT.

V and J are TRBV10-3 and TRBJ1-3; D call uncertain. The germline V and J ends were trimmed by 1 base and 1 base, with 8 bases remaining between them. The CDR3 is 15 amino acids. Germline values: CDR1 ENHRY, CDR2 SYGVKD. The CDR3 sequence: CAISEFGLSGNTIYF. The CDR3 region has the DNA TGTGCCATCAGTGAGTTCGGGTTGTCTGGAAACACCATATATTTT.

This rearrangement joins TRBV2 to TRBJ1-1; 9 bases agree with TRBD1. The CDR3 length is 17 residues. Germline V gene data show CDR1 as SNHLY and CDR2 as FYNNEI. With V trimmed by 5 bases and J by 2 bases, 12 bases remained unmatched. CDR3 sequence reads: CASSKTGGWEPNTEAFF. For the CDR3, the DNA is TGTGCCAGCAGTAAGACAGGGGGATGGGAGCCAAACACTGAAGCTTTCTTT.

Remarks on this clone: Distinct nucleotide sequences in the sample also encode this CDR3. The chain uses TRBV28 and TRBJ1-5; no clear D. Germline V lookup: CDR1 MDHEN, CDR2 SYDVKM. Trimming pared 5 bases from V and 6 bases from J, leaving 8 bases between. The CDR3 runs to 12 residues. For the CDR3, the DNA is TGTGCCAGCAGTCTACCTGGTCAGCCCCAGCATTTT. Translation gives CASSLPGQPQHF. Variable domain in full (rest from reference TRBV28 and TRBJ1-5): DVKVTQSSRYLVKRTGEKVFLECVQDMDHENMFWYRQDPGLGLRLIYFSYDVKMKEKGDIPEGYSVSREKKERFSLILESASTNQTSMYLCASSLPGQPQHFGDGTRLSIL.

CDR3 sequence: CASSVAYGSYGYTF. Written as DNA, the CDR3 is TGTGCCAGCAGCGTAGCTTACGGGAGCTATGGCTACACCTTC. The rearrangement uses TRBV9 and TRBJ1-2; the D is unclear. The V end was cut by 0 bases, the J end by 4 bases, with 10 bases between. The CDR3 covers 14 residues. Germline CDR1 SGDLS, CDR2 YYNGEE.

V and J are TRBV5-1 and TRBJ2-3; the D is unclear. Germline V lookup: CDR1 SGHRS, CDR2 YFSETQ. The V end lost 3 bases, the J end lost 1 base, and 9 bases lay between the germline ends. This CDR3 has 14 residues. CDR3 bases: TGCGCCAGCAGCTCGATATGGGGCACAGATACGCAGTATTTT. This translates into CASSSIWGTDTQYF.

In the case of this clone: A single base separates this from a much larger clone, so it may be a read error. Within the sample, other DNA sequences also encode this same CDR3. This chain connects TRBV5-6 to TRBJ1-1; D perhaps matches TRBD1 (6 bases). Germline CDR1 reads SGHDT; CDR2 reads YYEEEE. The V end lost 2 bases, the J end lost 1 base, and 6 bases lay between the germline ends. There are 13 residues in the CDR3. The CDR3, as DNA: TGTGCCAGCAGCTTACAGGGGAACACTGAAGCTTTCTTT. It is translated as CASSLQGNTEAFF. Supplemented by reference TRBV5-6 and TRBJ1-1, the full variable domain reads DAGVTQSPTHLIKTRGQQVTLRCSPKSGHDTVSWYQQALGQGPQFIFQYYEEEERQRGNFPDRFSGHQFPNYSSELNVNALLLGDSALYLCASSLQGNTEAFFGQGTRLTVV.

In its sample, this clone was seen once. The CDR3 DNA reads TGTGCCAGCAGCCCCCATTGGGGCAGCGAGCAGTACTTC. Translating gives CASSPHWGSEQYF. This chain connects TRBV11-3 to TRBJ2-7; TRBD1 might be the D (5 bases). V was trimmed by 5 bases and J by 6 bases, leaving 14 bases between them. Germline V gives CDR1 SGHNT, CDR2 YENEEA. This CDR3 is built from 13 residues. The full variable domain, its missing parts supplied by reference TRBV11-3 and TRBJ2-7, is EAGVVQSPRYKIIEKKQPVAFWCNPISGHNTLYWYLQNLGQGPELLIRYENEEAVDDSQLPKDRFSAERLKGVDSTLKIQPAELGDSAVYLCASSPHWGSEQYFGPGTRLTVT.

This clone was observed a single time. The chain employs TRBV9 and TRBJ2-1, with TRBD1 matching over 8 bases. This CDR3 is built from 15 residues. Germline V gene sequence: CDR1 SGDLS, CDR2 YYNGEE. V dropped 2 bases and J dropped 5; count of bases not matched to a gene: 6. The CDR3 is CASSVTGALNNEQFF. The CDR3 nucleotides read TGTGCCAGCAGCGTGACAGGGGCGCTAAACAATGAGCAGTTCTTC.

This clone was observed a few times. The chain employs TRBV10-3 and TRBJ2-3; TRBD1 agrees at 12 bases. Germline trimming cut 4 bases from V and 3 bases from J; bases unmatched to any gene: 2. The CDR3 loop spans 15 amino acids. Germline V gives CDR1 ENHRY, CDR2 SYGVKD. The CDR3 loop reads CAISVGQGATDTQYF. CDR3 sequence (DNA): TGTGCCATCAGTGTGGGACAGGGGGCGACAGATACGCAGTATTTT.

The rearrangement joins TRBV9 to TRBJ1-3, with 7 bases identical to TRBD1. V shed 4 bases and J 3 bases; nucleotides not matched to a gene: 10. This CDR3 is 16 amino acids long. Germline V lookup: CDR1 SGDLS, CDR2 YYNGEE. The CDR3 loop is CASSKGQGGYGNTIYF. CDR3 in DNA: TGTGCCAGCAGCAAGGGCCAGGGGGGGTATGGAAACACCATATATTTT.

The chain is built from TRBV9 and TRBJ1-5; no definite D call. The CDR3 is 15 residues long. Germline V lookup: CDR1 SGDLS, CDR2 YYNGEE. Trimming pared 0 bases from V and 6 bases from J, leaving 13 bases between. The CDR3 loop is CASSVDEMERQPQHF. The CDR3 nucleotides are TGTGCCAGCAGCGTAGACGAGATGGAGCGTCAGCCCCAGCATTTT.

This rearrangement joins TRBV7-9 to TRBJ2-7; 11 bases align to TRBD2. CDR1 and CDR2 from the germline V gene are SEHNR and FQNEAQ (reference sequence). This CDR3 is built from 14 residues. The ends lost 6 bases at V and 2 bases at J; junction bases unmatched: 3. The CDR3 sequence: CASSELAGAYEQYF. The CDR3 coding sequence is TGTGCCAGCAGTGAACTAGCGGGAGCCTACGAGCAGTACTTC. Full variable domain (missing parts from reference TRBV7-9 and TRBJ2-7): DTGVSQNPRHKITKRGQNVTFRCDPISEHNRLYWYRQTLGQGPEFLTYFQNEAQLEKSRLLSDRFSAERPKGSFSTLEIQRTEQGDSAMYLCASSELAGAYEQYFGPGTRLTVT.

V is TRBV4-3 and J is TRBJ1-1; a possible D gene is TRBD1 (5 bases). The CDR3 loop spans 16 amino acids. Germline V gene sequence: CDR1 LGHNA, CDR2 YSLEER. Trimming removed 0 bases from V and 4 bases from J, with 15 bases in between. The CDR3 is CASSQEGRVASTEAFF. DNA of the CDR3: TGCGCCAGCAGCCAAGAGGGCAGGGTAGCAAGCACTGAAGCTTTCTTT.

This clone is a singleton in its sample. With a much larger clone just one base away, this may be a read error. The rearrangement joins TRBV28 to TRBJ2-7; TRBD1 agrees at 8 bases. The CDR3 loop spans 14 amino acids. The V segment lost 4 bases and the J segment 0 bases; nucleotides outside the gene matches: 2. Germline V gives CDR1 MDHEN, CDR2 SYDVKM. In DNA, the CDR3 is TGTGCCAGCAGTTACAGGGGGAGCTCCTACGAGCAGTACTTC. It encodes CASSYRGSSYEQYF.

The rearrangement joins TRBV28 to TRBJ2-2, with D unresolved. CDR1 and CDR2 from the germline V gene are MDHEN and SYDVKM. The CDR3 is 11 amino acids. With 5 bases removed from V and 2 bases from J, the gap between germline ends came to 0 bases. The CDR3 coding sequence is TGTGCCAGCAGTAACACCGGGGAGCTGTTTTTT. It translates to CASSNTGELFF.

The chain carries TRBV11-1 and TRBJ2-1; 8 bases fit TRBD1. Germline V gene lookup returns CDR1 SGHAT and CDR2 FQDESV (reference sequence). V trimming: 5 bases; J trimming: 6 bases; junction bases outside the gene matches: 6. CDR3 length: 14 amino acids. This chain's CDR3 is CASSQTTGGNEQFF. DNA for the CDR3: TGTGCCAGCAGCCAGACAACAGGGGGCAATGAGCAGTTCTTC.

This clone was found a few times. The CDR3 DNA reads as TGTGCCAGCAGCTTGTGGTTAGGAGAAGAAAGATCCTACGAGCAGTACTTC. It translates to CASSLWLGEERSYEQYF. This chain connects TRBV5-8 to TRBJ2-7; D is ambiguous. The CDR3 has 17 amino acids. V was pared by 1 base and J by 1 base, with 18 bases between. CDR1 is SGHTS, CDR2 YDEGEE, per germline.

About this clone: The junction does not match germline at one end; this may be a read error. The chain links TRBV6-5 to TRBJ2-3; D remains unclear. The CDR3 is made up of 15 amino acids. Germline loops: CDR1 MNHEY, CDR2 SVGAGI. The CDR3 region is CASSLTQARTDTQYF. The CDR3 DNA reads TGTGCCAGCAGCTTGACTCAGGCCCGCACCGATACGCAGTATTTT.

V usage is TRBV4-1 and J usage is TRBJ1-4, with D perhaps matching TRBD1 (6 bases). V was cut by 4 bases and J by 2 bases, with 29 bases left in between. The CDR3 totals 21 residues. CDR1 is MGHRA and CDR2 is YSYEKL in the germline V gene. CDR3 bases: TGCGCCAGCAGCCGCGCGCCGGGCAGGGGAAGGTCGGGCCTCACTAATGAAAAACTGTTTTTT. Translated, it gives CASSRAPGRGRSGLTNEKLFF.

This chain joins TRBV5-1 and TRBJ2-7; D possibly corresponds to TRBD1 (6 bases). Germline CDR1 reads SGHRS; CDR2 reads YFSETQ. V was shortened by 5 bases and J by 6 bases, with 18 bases between the two germline ends. This CDR3 is 14 amino acids long. CDR3 sequence reads: CASRLTGGSIEQYF. Here the CDR3 DNA reads TGCGCCAGCAGATTGACAGGCGGAAGTATCGAGCAGTACTTC.

The rearrangement uses TRBV4-2 and TRBJ2-1; D remains unclear. Trimming pared 2 bases from V and 3 bases from J, leaving 11 bases between. Germline CDR1 is LGHNA and CDR2 is YNFKEQ. This CDR3 has 15 residues. Here the CDR3 reads CASSQWAESYNEQFF. CDR3 nucleotides: TGTGCCAGCAGCCAATGGGCGGAAAGCTACAATGAGCAGTTCTTC.

As to this clone: Other DNA sequences in this specimen translate into the identical CDR3. This chain uses TRBV28 with TRBJ2-7; 8 bases line up with TRBD1. This CDR3 has 13 amino acids. Germline CDR1 reads MDHEN; CDR2 reads SYDVKM. With 5 bases clipped from V and 5 bases from J, the junction kept 5 bases outside the gene matches. This chain's CDR3 is CASSPDRAHEQYF. The CDR3 nucleotides read TGTGCCAGCAGTCCGGACAGGGCCCACGAGCAGTACTTC.

The chain combines TRBV28 with TRBJ1-5; perhaps TRBD1 as D (5 bases). V lost 6 bases, J lost 6 bases, and 18 bases lay in between. Per germline, CDR1 MDHEN and CDR2 SYDVKM. The CDR3 has 15 residues. The CDR3 region is CASRRPGTEGQPQHF. CDR3 DNA sequence: TGTGCCAGCAGGAGACCCGGGACCGAGGGTCAGCCCCAGCATTTT.